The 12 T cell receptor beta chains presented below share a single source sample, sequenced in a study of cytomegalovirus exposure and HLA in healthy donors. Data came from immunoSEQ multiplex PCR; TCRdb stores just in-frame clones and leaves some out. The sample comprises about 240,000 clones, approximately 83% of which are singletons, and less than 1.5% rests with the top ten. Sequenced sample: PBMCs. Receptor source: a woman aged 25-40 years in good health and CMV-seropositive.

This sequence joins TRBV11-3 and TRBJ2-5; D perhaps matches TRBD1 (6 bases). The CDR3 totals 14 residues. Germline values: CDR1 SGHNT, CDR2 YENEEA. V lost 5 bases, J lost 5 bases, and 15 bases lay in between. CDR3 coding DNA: TGTGCCAGCAGCAGACTCAGGGGCGAGGAGACCCAGTACTTC. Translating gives CASSRLRGEETQYF.

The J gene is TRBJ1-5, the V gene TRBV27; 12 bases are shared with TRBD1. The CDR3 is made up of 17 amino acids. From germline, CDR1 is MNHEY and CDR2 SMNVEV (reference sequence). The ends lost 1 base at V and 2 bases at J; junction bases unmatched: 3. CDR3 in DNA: TGTGCCAGCAGTTTATGGGACAGGGGGCATGGCAATCAGCCCCAGCATTTT. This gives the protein CASSLWDRGHGNQPQHF.

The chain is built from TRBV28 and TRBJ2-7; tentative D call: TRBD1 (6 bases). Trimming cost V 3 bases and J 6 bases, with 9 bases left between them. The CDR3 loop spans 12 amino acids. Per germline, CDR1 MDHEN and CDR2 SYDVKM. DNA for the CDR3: TGTGCCAGCAGTTTTACAGGGCCCGAGCAGTACTTC. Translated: CASSFTGPEQYF.

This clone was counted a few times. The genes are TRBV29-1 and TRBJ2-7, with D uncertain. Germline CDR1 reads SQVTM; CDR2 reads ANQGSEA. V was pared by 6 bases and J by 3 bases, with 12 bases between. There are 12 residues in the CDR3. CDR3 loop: CSVKRLGYEQYF. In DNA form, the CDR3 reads TGCAGCGTGAAACGTCTAGGCTACGAGCAGTACTTC.

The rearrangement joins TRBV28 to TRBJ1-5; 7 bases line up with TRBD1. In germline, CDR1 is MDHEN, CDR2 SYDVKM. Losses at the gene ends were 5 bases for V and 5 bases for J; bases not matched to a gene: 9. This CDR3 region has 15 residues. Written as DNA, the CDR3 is TGTGCCAGCAGTCCCCGGACAGGAGGGCATCAGCCCCAGCATTTT. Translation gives CASSPRTGGHQPQHF.

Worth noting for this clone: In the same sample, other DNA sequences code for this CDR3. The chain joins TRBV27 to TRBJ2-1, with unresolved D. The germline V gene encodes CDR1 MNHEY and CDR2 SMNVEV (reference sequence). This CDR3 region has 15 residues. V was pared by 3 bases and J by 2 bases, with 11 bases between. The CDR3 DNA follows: TGTGCCAGCAGTTTTTCGTTATCAGCCTACAATGAGCAGTTCTTC. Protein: CASSFSLSAYNEQFF.

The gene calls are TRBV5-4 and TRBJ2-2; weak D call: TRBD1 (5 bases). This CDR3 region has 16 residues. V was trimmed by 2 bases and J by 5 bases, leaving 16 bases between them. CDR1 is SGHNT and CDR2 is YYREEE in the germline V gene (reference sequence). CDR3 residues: CASSFGRVRSTGELFF. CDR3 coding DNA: TGTGCCAGCAGCTTTGGCAGGGTGAGGTCGACCGGGGAGCTGTTTTTT.

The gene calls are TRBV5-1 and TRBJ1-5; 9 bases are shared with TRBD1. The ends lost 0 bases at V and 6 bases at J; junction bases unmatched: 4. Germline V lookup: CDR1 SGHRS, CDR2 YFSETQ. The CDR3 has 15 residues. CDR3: CASSLGGQGGQPQHF. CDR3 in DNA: TGCGCCAGCAGCTTGGGGGGACAGGGAGGTCAGCCCCAGCATTTT.

In DNA form, the CDR3 reads TGTGCCAGCTCACCACAGGCAGGGGCCGGTGCTTTCTTT. Amino acid sequence: CASSPQAGAGAFF. The chain uses TRBV18 and TRBJ1-1; D perhaps matches TRBD1 (6 bases). The CDR3 extends over 13 amino acids. From germline, CDR1 is KGHSH and CDR2 LQKENI. V was pared by 1 base and J by 11 bases, with 14 bases between.

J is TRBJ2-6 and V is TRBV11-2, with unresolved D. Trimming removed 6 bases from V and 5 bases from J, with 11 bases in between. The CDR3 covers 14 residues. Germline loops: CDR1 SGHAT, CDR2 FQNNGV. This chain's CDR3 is CASRIDGWANVLTF. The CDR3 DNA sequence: TGTGCCAGCAGGATAGACGGGTGGGCCAACGTCCTGACTTTC.

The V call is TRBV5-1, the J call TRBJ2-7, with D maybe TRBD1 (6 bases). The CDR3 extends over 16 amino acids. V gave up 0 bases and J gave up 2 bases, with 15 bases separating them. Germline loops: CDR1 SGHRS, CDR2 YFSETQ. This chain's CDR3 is CASSLEPTGITYEQYF. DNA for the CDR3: TGCGCCAGCAGCTTGGAACCGACAGGCATTACCTACGAGCAGTACTTC.

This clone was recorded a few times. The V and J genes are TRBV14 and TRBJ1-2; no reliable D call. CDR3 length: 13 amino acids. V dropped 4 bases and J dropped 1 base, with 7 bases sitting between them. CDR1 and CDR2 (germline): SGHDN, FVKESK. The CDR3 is CASSLSFNYGYTF. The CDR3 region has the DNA TGTGCCAGCAGCCTCTCCTTTAACTATGGCTACACCTTC.